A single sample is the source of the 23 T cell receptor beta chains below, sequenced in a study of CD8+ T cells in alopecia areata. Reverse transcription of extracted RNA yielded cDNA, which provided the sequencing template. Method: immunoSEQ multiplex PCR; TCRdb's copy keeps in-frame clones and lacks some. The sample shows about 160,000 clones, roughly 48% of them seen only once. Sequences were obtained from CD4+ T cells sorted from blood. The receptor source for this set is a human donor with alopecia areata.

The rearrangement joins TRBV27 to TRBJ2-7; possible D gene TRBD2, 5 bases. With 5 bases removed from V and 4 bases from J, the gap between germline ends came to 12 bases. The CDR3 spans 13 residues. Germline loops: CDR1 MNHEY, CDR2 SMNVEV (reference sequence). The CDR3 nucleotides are TGTGCCAGCAGTCCACGGTCGGGGTACGAGCAGTACTTC. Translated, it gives CASSPRSGYEQYF.

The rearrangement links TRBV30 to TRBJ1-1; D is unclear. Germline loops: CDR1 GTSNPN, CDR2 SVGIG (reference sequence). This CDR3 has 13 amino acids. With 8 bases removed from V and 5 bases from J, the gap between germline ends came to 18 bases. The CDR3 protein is CAGGRTSGTEAFF. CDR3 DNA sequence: TGTGCCGGCGGGCGGACCTCGGGGACTGAAGCTTTCTTT.

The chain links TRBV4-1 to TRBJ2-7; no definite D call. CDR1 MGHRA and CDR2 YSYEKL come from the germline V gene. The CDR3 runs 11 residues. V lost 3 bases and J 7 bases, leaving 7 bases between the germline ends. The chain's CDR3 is CASSQLDEQYF. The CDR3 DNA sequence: TGCGCCAGCAGCCAGCTAGATGAGCAGTACTTC.

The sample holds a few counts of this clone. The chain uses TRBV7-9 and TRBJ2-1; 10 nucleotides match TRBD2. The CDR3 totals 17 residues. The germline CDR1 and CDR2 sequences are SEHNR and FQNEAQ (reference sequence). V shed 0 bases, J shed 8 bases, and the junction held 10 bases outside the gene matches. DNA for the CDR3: TGTGCCAGCAGCTTAGCGAGGTTTGGACTAGCGGAACATGAGCAGTTCTTC. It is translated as CASSLARFGLAEHEQFF.

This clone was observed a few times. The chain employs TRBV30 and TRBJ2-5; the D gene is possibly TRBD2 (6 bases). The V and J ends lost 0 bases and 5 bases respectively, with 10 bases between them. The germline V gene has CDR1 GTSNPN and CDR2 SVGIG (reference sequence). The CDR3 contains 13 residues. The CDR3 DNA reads TGTGCCTGGAGTGTTCGGGGGAGGGAGACCCAGTACTTC. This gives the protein CAWSVRGRETQYF. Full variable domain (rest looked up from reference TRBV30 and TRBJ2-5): SQTIHQWPATLVQPVGSPLSLECTVEGTSNPNLYWYRQAAGRGLQLLFYSVGIGQISSEVPQNLSASRPQDRQFILSSKKLLLSDSGFYLCAWSVRGRETQYFGPGTRLLVL.

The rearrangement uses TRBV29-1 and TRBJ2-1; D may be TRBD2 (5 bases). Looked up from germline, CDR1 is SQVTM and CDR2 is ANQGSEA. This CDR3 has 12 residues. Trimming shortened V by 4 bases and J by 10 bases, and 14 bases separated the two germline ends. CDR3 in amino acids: CSVAGGPWEQFF. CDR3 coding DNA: TGCAGCGTTGCGGGCGGGCCTTGGGAGCAGTTCTTC.

The CDR3 spells CASSLDSGADEQYF. The CDR3 DNA reads as TGTGCCAGCAGCTTAGATAGCGGGGCTGACGAGCAGTACTTC. The gene calls are TRBV7-9 and TRBJ2-7, with TRBD2 identical over 8 bases. This CDR3 is 14 amino acids long. J lost 5 bases, V lost 1 base, and 4 bases had no gene match. The germline gives CDR1 SEHNR, CDR2 FQNEAQ (reference sequence).

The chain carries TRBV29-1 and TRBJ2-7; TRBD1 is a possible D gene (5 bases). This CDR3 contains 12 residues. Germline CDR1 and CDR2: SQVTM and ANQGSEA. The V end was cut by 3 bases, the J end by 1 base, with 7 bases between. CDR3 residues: CSVEAGSYEQYF. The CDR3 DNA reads TGCAGCGTTGAGGCAGGGTCCTACGAGCAGTACTTC.

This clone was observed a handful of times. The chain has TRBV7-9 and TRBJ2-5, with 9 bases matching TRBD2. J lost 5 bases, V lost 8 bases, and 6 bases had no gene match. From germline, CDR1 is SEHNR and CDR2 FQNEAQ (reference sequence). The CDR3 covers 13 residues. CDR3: CASGAGGVETQYF. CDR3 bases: TGTGCCAGCGGAGCGGGGGGAGTGGAGACCCAGTACTTC.

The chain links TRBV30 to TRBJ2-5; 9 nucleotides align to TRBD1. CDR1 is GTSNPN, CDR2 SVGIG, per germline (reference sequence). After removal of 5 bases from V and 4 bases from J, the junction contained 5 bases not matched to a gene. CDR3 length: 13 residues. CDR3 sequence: CAWGTGSGETQYF. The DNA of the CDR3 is TGTGCCTGGGGGACAGGGAGTGGAGAGACCCAGTACTTC. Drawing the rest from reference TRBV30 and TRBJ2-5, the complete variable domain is SQTIHQWPATLVQPVGSPLSLECTVEGTSNPNLYWYRQAAGRGLQLLFYSVGIGQISSEVPQNLSASRPQDRQFILSSKKLLLSDSGFYLCAWGTGSGETQYFGPGTRLLVL.

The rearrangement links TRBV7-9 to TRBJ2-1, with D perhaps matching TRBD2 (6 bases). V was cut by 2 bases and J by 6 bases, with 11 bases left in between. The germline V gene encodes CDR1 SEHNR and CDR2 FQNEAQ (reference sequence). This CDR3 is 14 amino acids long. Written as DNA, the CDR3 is TGTGCCAGCAGCTTAACGGGGAGGCTCAATGAGCAGTTCTTC. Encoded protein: CASSLTGRLNEQFF.

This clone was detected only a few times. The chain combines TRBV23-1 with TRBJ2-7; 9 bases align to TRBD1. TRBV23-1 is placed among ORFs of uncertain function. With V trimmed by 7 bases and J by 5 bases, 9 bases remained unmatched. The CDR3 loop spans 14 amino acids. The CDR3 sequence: CASMRDREGDEQYF. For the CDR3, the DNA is TGCGCCAGCATGAGGGACAGGGAAGGCGACGAGCAGTACTTC.

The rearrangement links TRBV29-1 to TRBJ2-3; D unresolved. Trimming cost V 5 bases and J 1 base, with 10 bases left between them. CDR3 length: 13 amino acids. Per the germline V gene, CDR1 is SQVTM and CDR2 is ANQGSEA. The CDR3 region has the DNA TGCAGCGTTTGGGTGTTCGGCACAGATACGCAGTATTTT. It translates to CSVWVFGTDTQYF.

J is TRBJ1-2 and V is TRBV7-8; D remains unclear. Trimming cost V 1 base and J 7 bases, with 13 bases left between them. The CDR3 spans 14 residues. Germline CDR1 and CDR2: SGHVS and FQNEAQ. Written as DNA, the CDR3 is TGTGCCAGCAGCTTAGATGGGAATAAATTTGGCTACACCTTC. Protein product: CASSLDGNKFGYTF.

CDR3 coding DNA: TGTGCCTGGAGTGAAGGGACCGACAACTATGGCTACACCTTC. Translated, it gives CAWSEGTDNYGYTF. This chain connects TRBV30 to TRBJ1-2; tentative D call: TRBD1 (5 bases). Trimming cost V 1 base and J 2 bases, with 11 bases left between them. In germline, CDR1 is GTSNPN, CDR2 SVGIG (reference sequence). The CDR3 has 14 amino acids.

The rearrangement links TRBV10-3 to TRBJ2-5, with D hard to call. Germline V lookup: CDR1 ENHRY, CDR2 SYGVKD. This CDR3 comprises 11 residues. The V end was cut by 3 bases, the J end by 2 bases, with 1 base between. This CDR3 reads CAISDQETQYF. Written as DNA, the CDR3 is TGTGCCATCAGTGATCAAGAGACCCAGTACTTC.

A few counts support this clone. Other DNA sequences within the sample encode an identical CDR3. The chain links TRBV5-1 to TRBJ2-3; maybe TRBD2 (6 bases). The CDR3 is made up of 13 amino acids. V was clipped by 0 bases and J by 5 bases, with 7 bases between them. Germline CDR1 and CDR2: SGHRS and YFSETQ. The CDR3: CASSLAGGDTQYF. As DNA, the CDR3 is TGCGCCAGCAGCTTGGCCGGGGGAGATACGCAGTATTTT.

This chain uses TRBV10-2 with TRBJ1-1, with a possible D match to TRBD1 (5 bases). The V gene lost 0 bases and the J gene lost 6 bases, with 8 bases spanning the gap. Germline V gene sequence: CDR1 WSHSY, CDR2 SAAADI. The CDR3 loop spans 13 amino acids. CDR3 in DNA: TGCGCCAGCAGTGAGTCAGCAGGGTCTGAAGCTTTCTTT. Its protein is CASSESAGSEAFF.

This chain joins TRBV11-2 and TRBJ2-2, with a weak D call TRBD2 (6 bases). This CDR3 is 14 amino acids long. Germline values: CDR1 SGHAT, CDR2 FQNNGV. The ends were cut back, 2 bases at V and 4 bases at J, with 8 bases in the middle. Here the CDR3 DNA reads TGTGCCAGCAGCTTAAACGGGGGCACCGGGGAGCTGTTTTTT. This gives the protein CASSLNGGTGELFF.

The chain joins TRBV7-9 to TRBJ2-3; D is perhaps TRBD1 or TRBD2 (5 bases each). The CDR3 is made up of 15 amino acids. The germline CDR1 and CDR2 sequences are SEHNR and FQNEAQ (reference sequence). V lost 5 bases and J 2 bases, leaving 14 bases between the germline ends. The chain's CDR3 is CASSLPQGDTDTQYF. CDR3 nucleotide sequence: TGTGCCAGCAGCCTCCCCCAGGGAGACACAGATACGCAGTATTTT.

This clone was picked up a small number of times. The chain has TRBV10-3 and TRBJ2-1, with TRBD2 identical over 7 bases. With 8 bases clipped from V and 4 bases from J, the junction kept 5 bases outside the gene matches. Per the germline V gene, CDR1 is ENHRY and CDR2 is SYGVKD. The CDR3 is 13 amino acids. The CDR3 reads CAIGRGEYNEQFF. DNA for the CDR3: TGTGCCATCGGACGGGGGGAATACAATGAGCAGTTCTTC.

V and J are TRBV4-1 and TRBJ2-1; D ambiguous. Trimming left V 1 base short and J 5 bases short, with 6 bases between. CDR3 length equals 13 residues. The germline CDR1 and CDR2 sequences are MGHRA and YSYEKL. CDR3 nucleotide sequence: TGCGCCAGCAGCCAAGTACGTGACAATGAGCAGTTCTTC. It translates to CASSQVRDNEQFF.

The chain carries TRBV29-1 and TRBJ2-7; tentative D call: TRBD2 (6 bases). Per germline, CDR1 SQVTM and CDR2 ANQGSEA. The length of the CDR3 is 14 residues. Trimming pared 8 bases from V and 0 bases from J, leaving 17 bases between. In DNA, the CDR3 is TGCAGCTCGATATCGGGGGAGGACTCCTACGAGCAGTACTTC. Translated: CSSISGEDSYEQYF.